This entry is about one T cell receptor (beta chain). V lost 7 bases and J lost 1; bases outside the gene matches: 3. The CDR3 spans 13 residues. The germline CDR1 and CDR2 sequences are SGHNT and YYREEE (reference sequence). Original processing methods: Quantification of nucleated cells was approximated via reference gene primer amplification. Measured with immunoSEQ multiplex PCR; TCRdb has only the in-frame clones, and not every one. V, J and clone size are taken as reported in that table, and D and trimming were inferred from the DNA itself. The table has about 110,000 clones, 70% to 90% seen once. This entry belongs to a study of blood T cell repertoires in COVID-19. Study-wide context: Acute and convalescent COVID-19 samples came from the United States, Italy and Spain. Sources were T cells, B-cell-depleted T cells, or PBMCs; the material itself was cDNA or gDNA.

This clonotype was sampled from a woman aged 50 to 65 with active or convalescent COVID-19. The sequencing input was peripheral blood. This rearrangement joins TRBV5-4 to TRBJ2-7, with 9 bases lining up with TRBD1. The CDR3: CASGTGRSYEQYF. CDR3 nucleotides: TGTGCCAGCGGGACAGGGAGGTCCTACGAGCAGTACTTC. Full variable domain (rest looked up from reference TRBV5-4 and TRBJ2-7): ETGVTQSPTHLIKTRGQQVTLRCSSQSGHNTVSWYQQALGQGPQFIFQYYREEENGRGNFPPRFSGLQFPNYSSELNVNALELDDSALYLCASGTGRSYEQYFGPGTRLTVT.